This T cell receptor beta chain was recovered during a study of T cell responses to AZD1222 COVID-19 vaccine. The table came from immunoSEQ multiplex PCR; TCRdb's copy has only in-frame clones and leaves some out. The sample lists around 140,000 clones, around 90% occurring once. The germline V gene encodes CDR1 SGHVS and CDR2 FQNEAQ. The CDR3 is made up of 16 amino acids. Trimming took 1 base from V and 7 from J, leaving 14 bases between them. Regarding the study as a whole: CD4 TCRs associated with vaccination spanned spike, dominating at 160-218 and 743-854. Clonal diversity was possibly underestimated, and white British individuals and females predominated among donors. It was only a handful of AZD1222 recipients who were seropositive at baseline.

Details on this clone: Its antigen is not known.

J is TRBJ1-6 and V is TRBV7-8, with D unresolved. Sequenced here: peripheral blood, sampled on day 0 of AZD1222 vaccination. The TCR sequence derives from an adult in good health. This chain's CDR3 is CASSLGSPGANSPLHF. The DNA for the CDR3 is TGTGCCAGCAGCTTAGGTTCCCCTGGAGCAAATTCACCCCTCCACTTT.